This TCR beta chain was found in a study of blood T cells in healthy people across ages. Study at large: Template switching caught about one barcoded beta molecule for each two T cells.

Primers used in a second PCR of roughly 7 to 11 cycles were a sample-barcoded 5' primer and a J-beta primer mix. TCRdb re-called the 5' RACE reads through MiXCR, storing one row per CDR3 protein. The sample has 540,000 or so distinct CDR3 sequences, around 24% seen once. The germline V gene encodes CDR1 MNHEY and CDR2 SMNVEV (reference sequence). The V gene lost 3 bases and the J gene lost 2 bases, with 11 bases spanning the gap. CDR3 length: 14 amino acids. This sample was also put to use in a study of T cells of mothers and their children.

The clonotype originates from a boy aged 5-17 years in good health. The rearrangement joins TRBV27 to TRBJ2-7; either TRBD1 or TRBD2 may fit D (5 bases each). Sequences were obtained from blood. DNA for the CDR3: TGTGCCAGCAGTTTGGGACCGGACCCCTACGAGCAGTACTTC. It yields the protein CASSLGPDPYEQYF.